This entry features one T cell receptor beta chain sequence. Its antigen is not identified. Documented treatment: approximately 9-day PBMC culture with coronavirus spike peptide pools or control peptides (ViraFEST assay). This sample is part of a study of vaccination and CD4 T cells after COVID-19. Study details: Recovered patients in the cohort numbered six men and four women, two of them Hispanic.

Germline assignment: CDR1 SGHTA and CDR2 FQGNSA. The CDR3 runs 16 residues. V was shortened by 0 bases and J by 2 bases, with 13 bases between the two germline ends. Sequencing of DNA taken from cultured CD4+ T cells relied on the Oncomine TCR Beta short-read assay. MiXCR, run by TCRdb on the PCR reads, gives a single entry per CDR3 protein. The repertoire consists of around 13,000 distinct CDR3 sequences, with approximately 76% occurring once and the leading ten covering 20%. This clonotype was obtained from a human donor who had recovered from COVID-19. Sequencing was done on a sample of CD4+ T cells from blood, cultured in vitro. This chain links TRBV7-2 with TRBJ1-1, with D possibly being TRBD1 (5 bases). The CDR3 here is CASSLAGTVLNTEAFF. The CDR3, as DNA: TGTGCCAGCAGCTTAGCGGGGACTGTGTTAAACACTGAAGCTTTCTTT.